Sequencing of this T cell receptor (beta chain) was carried out in a study of T cell changes during pregnancy in multiple sclerosis. Trimming left V 5 bases short and J 1 base short, with 12 bases between. This CDR3 region has 14 residues. Germline CDR1 and CDR2: SGHTA and FQGTGA. The protocol was immunoSEQ multiplex PCR, while the TCRdb copy is restricted to in-frame clones and leaves out a portion. Found here are roughly 57,000 clones, approximately 92% of them singletons; the top ten hold about 0.64%. This chain links TRBV7-3 with TRBJ2-7; possibly TRBD2 for D (6 bases). The specimen was CD4+ T cells from peripheral blood mononuclear cells, collected after pregnancy. The clonotype comes from a female donor with multiple sclerosis, enrolled in a pregnancy study. The CDR3 bases are TGTGCCAGCAGCCAAGGAGGGAATTCCTACGAGCAGTACTTC. Protein: CASSQGGNSYEQYF.